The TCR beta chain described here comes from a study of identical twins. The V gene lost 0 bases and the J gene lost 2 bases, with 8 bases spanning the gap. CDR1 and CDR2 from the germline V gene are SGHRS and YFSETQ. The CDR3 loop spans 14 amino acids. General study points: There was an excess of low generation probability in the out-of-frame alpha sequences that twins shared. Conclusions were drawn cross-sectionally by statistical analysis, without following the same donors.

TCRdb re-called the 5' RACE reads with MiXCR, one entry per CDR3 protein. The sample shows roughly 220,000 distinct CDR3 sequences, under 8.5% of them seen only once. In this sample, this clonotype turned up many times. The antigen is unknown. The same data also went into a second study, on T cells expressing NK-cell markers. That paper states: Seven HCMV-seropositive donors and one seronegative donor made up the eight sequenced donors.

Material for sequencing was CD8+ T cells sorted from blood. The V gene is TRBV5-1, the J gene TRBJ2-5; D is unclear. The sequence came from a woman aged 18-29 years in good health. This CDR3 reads CASSLDGFQETQYF. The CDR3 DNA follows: TGCGCCAGCAGCTTGGACGGATTTCAAGAGACCCAGTACTTC.